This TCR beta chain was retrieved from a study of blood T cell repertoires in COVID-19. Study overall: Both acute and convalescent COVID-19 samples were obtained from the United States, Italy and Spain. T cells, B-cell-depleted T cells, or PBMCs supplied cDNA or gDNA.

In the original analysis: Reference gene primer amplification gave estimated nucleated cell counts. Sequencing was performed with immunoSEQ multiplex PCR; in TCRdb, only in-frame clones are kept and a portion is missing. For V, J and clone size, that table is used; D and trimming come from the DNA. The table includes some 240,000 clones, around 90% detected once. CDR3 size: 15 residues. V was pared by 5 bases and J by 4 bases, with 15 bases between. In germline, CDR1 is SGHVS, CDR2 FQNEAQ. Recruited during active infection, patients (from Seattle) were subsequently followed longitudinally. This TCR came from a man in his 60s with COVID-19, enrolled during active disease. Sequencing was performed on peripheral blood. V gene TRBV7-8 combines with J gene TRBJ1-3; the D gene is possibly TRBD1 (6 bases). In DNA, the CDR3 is TGTGCCAGCAGCCGATGGGGACAAACCGGAAACACCATATATTTT. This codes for CASSRWGQTGNTIYF.